The rows below give T cell receptor beta chains drawn from one sample of a study of post-analysis software for immune sequencing data. TCRdb used MiXCR to reprocess the PCR reads, holding one entry per CDR3 protein. The sample contains hundreds of thousands of distinct CDR3 sequences, less than 35% of which appear only once. The specimen sequenced was blood. The receptors come from a girl between 10 and 17 years old with multiple sclerosis. The CDR3 runs from the conserved cysteine through the conserved F or W. Fields, in order: D gene, J gene, V gene, clone size, CDR3 DNA, CDR3 protein. The D gene is left open where the match is weak. Clone size is given for some rows only: seen once, a few or many times, or a class if the clone is expanded.

>-|TRBJ2-5|TRBV10-2|few
TGCGCCAGCAGTGAGTCGACGGCAGATCAAGAGACCCAGTACTTC
CASSESTADQETQYF
>-|TRBJ1-4|TRBV29-1|-
TGCAGCGCCGGGGCTAATGAAAAACTGTTTTTT
CSAGANEKLFF
>-|TRBJ1-2|TRBV5-1|few
TGCGCCAGCAGCTCGGGACACCACGTCTATGGCTACACCTTC
CASSSGHHVYGYTF
>-|TRBJ1-2|TRBV28|-
TGTGCCAGCAGTTTTCCCGGGACGGTCTCTAACTATGGCTACACCTTC
CASSFPGTVSNYGYTF
>TRBD2|TRBJ2-5|TRBV3-1|-
TGTGCCAGCAGCCGCCTAGCGGGAGGAGAGCAGTACTTC
CASSRLAGGEQYF
>-|TRBJ2-7|TRBV7-2|-
TGTGCCAGCAGCTTAAACTTGGTGACGAACGAGCAGTACTTC
CASSLNLVTNEQYF
>TRBD2|TRBJ2-3|TRBV20-1|few
TGCAGTGCTAGTCTGGGACTAGCTACCGCGGATGGGACAGATACGCAGTATTTT
CSASLGLATADGTDTQYF
>-|TRBJ2-5|TRBV3-1|many
TGTGCCAGCAGCCAAGCGGAGACCCAGTACTTC
CASSQAETQYF
>TRBD2|TRBJ2-2|TRBV5-1|-
TGCGCCAGCAGCTCGACTGGTGGGAGGGGATGGACCGGGGAGCTGTTTTTT
CASSSTGGRGWTGELFF
>TRBD2|TRBJ2-5|TRBV29-1|many
TGCAGCGTTGGAAGCGGGAACCAACAAGAGACCCAGTACTTC
CSVGSGNQQETQYF
>TRBD2|TRBJ2-1|TRBV28|many
TGTGCCAGTAGACTAGCGGGAGGGAAAAATGAGCAGTTCTTC
CASRLAGGKNEQFF
>TRBD1|TRBJ2-5|TRBV12-5|-
TGTGCTAGTGGGACAGGGGGACAGGAGACCCAGTACTTC
CASGTGGQETQYF
>-|TRBJ2-1|TRBV7-9|-
TGTGCCAGCAGCTCTCAATTGAGGGGTGAGCAGTTCTTC
CASSSQLRGEQFF